This T cell receptor (beta chain) was profiled in a study of blood T cell repertoires in COVID-19. Study-wide background: Acute-phase and convalescent COVID-19 samples originated in the United States, Italy and Spain.

Germline values: CDR1 SGDLS, CDR2 YYNGEE. V shed 3 bases and J shed 8 bases, with 15 bases lying between them. CDR3 size: 14 residues. The repertoire was sequenced with immunoSEQ multiplex PCR; TCRdb's copy has only in-frame clones and lacks some. The table shows about 64,000 clones, with over 60% occurring only once. The sequence was collected from a human donor in a cohort sampled during active COVID-19. V usage is TRBV9 and J usage is TRBJ2-4; possibly TRBD1 for D (6 bases). Sequences were obtained from peripheral blood. CDR3 coding DNA: TGTGCCAGCAGCGCCCAGGGGTCCGGGGACATTCAGTACTTC. This encodes CASSAQGSGDIQYF.